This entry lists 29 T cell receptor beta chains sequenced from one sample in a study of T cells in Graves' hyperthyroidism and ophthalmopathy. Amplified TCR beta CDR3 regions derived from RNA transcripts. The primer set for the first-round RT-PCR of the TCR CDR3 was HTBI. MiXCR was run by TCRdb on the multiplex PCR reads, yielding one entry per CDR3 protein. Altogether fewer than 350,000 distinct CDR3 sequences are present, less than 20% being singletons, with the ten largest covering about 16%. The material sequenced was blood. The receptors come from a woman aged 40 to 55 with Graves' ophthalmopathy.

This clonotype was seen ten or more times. The CDR3 sequence is CASSGGVSYGYTF. For the CDR3, the DNA is TGTGCCAGCTCGGGGGGGGTTAGCTATGGCTACACCTTC. This chain links TRBV12-3 or TRBV12-4 with TRBJ1-2, with D possibly being TRBD1 (5 bases). V shed 8 bases and J shed 4 bases, with 14 bases lying between them. This CDR3 contains 13 residues.

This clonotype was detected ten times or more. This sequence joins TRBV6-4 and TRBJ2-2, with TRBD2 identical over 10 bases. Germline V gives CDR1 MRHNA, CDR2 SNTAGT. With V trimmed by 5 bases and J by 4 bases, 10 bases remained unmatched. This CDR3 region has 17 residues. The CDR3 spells CASSPQSSGSGTGELFF. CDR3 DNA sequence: TGTGCCAGCAGTCCCCAGTCTAGCGGGAGCGGCACCGGGGAGCTGTTTTTT.

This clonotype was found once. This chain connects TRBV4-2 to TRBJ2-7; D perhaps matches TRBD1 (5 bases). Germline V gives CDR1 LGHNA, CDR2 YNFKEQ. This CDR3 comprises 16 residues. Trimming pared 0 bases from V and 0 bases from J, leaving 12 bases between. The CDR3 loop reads CASSQETVDSSYEQYF. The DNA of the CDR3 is TGTGCCAGCAGCCAAGAGACAGTCGACAGCTCCTACGAGCAGTACTTC.

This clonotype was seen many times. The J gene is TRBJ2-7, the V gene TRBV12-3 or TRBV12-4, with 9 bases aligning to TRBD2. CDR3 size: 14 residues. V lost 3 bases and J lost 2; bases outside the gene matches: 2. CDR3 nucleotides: TGTGCCAGCAGTTTGGGCGGGAGGGCCTACGAGCAGTACTTC. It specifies CASSLGGRAYEQYF.

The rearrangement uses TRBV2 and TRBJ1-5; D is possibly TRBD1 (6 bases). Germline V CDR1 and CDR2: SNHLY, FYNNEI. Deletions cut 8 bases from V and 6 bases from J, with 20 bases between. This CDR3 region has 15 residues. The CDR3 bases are TGTGCCAGCGTCAGGGGCGACTCTTTCGCTCAGCCCCAGCATTTT. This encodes CASVRGDSFAQPQHF.

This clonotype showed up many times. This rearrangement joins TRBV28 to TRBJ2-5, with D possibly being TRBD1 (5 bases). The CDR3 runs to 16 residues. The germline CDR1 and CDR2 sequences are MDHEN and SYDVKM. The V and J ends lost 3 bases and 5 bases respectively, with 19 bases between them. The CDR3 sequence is CASSFFQGREWETQYF. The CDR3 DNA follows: TGTGCCAGCAGTTTCTTCCAGGGTAGAGAGTGGGAGACCCAGTACTTC.

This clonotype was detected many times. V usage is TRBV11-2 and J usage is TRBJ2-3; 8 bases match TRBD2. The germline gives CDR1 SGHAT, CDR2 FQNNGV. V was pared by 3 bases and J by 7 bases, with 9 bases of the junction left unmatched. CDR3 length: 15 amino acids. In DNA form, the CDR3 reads TGTGCCAGCAGCTTTTACCGGGAGGGCGGGAATACGCAGTATTTT. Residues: CASSFYREGGNTQYF.

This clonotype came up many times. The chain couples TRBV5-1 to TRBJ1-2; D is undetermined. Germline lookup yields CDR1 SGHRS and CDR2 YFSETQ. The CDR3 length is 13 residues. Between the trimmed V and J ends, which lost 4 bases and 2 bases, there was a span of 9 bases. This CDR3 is CASSATQNYGYTF. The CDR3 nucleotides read TGCGCCAGCAGCGCGACACAGAACTATGGCTACACCTTC.

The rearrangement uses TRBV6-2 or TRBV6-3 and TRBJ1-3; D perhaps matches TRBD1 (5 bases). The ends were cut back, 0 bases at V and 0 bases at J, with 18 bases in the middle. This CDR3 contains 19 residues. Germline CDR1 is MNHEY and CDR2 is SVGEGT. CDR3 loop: CASSYSGRGRTLSGNTIYF. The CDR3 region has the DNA TGTGCCAGCAGTTACTCGGGAAGGGGACGTACCCTCTCTGGAAACACCATATATTTT.

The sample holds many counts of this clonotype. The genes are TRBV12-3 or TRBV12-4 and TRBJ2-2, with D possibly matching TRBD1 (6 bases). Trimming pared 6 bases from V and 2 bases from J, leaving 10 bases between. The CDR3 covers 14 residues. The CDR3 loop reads CASRVGHNTGELFF. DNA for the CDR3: TGTGCCAGCAGAGTGGGACACAACACCGGGGAGCTGTTTTTT.

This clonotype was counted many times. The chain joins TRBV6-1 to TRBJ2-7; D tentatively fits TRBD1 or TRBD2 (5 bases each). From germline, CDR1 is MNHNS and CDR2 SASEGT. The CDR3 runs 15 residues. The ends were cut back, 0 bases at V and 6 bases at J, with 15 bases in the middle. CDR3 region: CASSEAGPSLSEQYF. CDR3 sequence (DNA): TGTGCCAGCAGTGAAGCGGGACCGTCACTCTCCGAGCAGTACTTC.

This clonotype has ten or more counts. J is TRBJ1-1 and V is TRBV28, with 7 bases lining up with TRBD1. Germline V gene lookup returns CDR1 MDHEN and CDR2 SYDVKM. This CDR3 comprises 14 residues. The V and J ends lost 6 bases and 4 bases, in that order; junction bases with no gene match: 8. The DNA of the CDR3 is TGTGCCAGCAGACCAACAGGGGTCCTCACTGAAGCTTTCTTT. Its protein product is CASRPTGVLTEAFF.

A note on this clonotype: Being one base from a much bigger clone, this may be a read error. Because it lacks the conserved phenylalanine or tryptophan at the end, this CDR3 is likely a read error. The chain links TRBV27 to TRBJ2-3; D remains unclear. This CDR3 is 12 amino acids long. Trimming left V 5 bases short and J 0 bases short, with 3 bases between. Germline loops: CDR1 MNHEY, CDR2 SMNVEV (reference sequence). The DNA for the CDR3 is TGTGCCAGCAGTCCTAGCACAGATACGCAGTATTTG. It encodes CASSPSTDTQYL.

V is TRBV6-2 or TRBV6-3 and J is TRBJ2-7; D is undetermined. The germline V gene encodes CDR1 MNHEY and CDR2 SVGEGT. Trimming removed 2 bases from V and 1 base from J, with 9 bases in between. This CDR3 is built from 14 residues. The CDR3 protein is CASSYGQPSYEQYF. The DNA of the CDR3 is TGTGCCAGCAGTTACGGGCAGCCTTCCTACGAGCAGTACTTC.

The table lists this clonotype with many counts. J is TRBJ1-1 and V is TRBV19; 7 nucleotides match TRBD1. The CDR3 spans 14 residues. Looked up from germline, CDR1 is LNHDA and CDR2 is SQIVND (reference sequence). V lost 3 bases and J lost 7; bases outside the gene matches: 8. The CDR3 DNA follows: TGTGCCAGTAGTATGAGGTCAGGGGGAAGTGAAGCTTTCTTT. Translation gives CASSMRSGGSEAFF.

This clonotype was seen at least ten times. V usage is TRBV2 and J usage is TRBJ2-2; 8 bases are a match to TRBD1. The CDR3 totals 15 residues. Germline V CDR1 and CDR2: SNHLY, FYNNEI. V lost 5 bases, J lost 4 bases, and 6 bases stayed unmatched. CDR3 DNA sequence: TGTGCCAGCAGTCGGGACAGGTTAGGCACCGGGGAGCTGTTTTTT. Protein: CASSRDRLGTGELFF.

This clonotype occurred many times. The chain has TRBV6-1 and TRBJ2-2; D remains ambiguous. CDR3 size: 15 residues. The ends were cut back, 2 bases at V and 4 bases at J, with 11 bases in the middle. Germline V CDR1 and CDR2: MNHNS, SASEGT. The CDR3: CASSESLVITGELFF. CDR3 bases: TGTGCCAGCAGTGAATCCCTCGTGATCACCGGGGAGCTGTTTTTT.

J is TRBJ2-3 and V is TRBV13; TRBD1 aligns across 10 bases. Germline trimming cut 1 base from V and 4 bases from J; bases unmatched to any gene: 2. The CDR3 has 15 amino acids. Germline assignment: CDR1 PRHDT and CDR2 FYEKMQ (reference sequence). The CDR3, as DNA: TGTGCCAGCAGCTTAGCGGGGACAGGGGCAGATACGCAGTATTTT. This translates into CASSLAGTGADTQYF. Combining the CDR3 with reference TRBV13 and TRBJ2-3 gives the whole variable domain AAGVIQSPRHLIKEKRETATLKCYPIPRHDTVYWYQQGPGQDPQFLISFYEKMQSDKGSIPDRFSAQQFSDYHSELNMSSLELGDSALYFCASSLAGTGADTQYFGPGTRLTVL.

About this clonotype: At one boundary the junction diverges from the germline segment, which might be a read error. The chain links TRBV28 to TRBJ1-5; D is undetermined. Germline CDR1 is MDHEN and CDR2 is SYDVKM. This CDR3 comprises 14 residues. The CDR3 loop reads CASSHPGSNQPQPF. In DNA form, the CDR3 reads TGTGCCAGCAGTCACCCGGGTAGCAATCAGCCCCAGCCTTTT.

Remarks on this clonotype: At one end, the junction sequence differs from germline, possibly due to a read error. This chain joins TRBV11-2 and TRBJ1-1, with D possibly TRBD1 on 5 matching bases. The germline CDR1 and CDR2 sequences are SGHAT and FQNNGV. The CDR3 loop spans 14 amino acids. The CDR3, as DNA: TGTGCCAGCAGCTCTCTCGGGACCTCGGGTGAAGCTTGCTTT. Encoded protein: CASSSLGTSGEACF.

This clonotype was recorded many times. Written as DNA, the CDR3 is TGTGCCAGCAGCCTAACCCTCGGACTAGCGGAGGTGTACGAGCAGTACTTC. As protein: CASSLTLGLAEVYEQYF. This chain joins TRBV13 and TRBJ2-7; 10 nucleotides agree with TRBD2. V lost 5 bases to trimming and J lost 4 bases; unmatched junction nucleotides: 14. From germline, CDR1 is PRHDT and CDR2 FYEKMQ (reference sequence). There are 17 residues in the CDR3. Supplemented by reference TRBV13 and TRBJ2-7, the full variable domain reads AAGVIQSPRHLIKEKRETATLKCYPIPRHDTVYWYQQGPGQDPQFLISFYEKMQSDKGSIPDRFSAQQFSDYHSELNMSSLELGDSALYFCASSLTLGLAEVYEQYFGPGTRLTVT.

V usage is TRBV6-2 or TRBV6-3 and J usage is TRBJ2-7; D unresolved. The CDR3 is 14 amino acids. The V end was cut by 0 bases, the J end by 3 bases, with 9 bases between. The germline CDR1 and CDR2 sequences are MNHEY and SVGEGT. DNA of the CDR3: TGTGCCAGCAGTTACTCGATGGACGGCTACGAGCAGTACTTC. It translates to CASSYSMDGYEQYF.

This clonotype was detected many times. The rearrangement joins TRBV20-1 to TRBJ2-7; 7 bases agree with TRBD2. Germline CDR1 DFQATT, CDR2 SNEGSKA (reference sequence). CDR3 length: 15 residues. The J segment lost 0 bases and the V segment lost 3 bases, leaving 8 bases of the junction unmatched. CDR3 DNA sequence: TGCAGTGCTAGGGGGGGGACCGATACCTCCTACGAGCAGTACTTC. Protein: CSARGGTDTSYEQYF.

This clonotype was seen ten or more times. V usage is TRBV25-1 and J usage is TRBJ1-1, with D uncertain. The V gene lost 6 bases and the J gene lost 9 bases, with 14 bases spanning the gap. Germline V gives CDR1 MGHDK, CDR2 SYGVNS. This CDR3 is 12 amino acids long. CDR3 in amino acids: CASSPREEKAFF. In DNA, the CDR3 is TGTGCCAGCAGCCCAAGGGAGGAAAAAGCTTTCTTT.

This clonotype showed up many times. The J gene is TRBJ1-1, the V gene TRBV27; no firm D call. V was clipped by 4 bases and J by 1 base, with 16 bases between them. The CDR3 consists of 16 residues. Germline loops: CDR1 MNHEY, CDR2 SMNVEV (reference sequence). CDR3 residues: CASSSGKGWRNTEAFF. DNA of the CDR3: TGTGCCAGCAGTTCCGGGAAGGGATGGCGGAACACTGAAGCTTTCTTT.

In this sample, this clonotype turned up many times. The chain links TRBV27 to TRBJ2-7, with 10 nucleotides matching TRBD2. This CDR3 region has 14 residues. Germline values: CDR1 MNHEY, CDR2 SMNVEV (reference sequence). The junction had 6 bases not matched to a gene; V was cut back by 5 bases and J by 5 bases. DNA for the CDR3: TGTGCCAGCAGTCGAACTAGCGGGATACACGAGCAGTACTTC. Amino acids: CASSRTSGIHEQYF.

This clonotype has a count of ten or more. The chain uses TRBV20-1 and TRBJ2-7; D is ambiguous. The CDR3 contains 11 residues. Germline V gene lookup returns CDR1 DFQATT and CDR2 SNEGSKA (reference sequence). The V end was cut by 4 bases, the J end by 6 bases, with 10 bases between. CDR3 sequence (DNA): TGCAGTGCTACAAAAGTCGGCGAGCAGTACTTC. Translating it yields CSATKVGEQYF.

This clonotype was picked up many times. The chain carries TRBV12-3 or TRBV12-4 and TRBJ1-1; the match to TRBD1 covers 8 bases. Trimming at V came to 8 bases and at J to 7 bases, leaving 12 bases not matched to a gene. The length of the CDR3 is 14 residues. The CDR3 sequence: CASGSGGGRGEAFF. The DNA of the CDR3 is TGTGCCAGCGGGTCAGGGGGCGGAAGAGGTGAAGCTTTCTTT.

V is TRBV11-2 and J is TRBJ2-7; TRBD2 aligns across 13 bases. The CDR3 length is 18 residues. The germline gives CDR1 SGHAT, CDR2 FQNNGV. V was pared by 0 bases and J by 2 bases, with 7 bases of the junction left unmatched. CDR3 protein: CASSLEGTSGIKPYEQYF. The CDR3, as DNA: TGTGCCAGCAGCTTAGAGGGGACTAGCGGGATTAAGCCCTACGAGCAGTACTTC.